The 32 T cell receptor beta chains below come from one sample, sequenced in a study of shared clonotypes between healthy human individuals. CD45RO-negative cells were positively selected for CCR7, leaving out terminally differentiated effector memory CD45RA+ cells. The repertoire was sequenced with immunoSEQ multiplex PCR; TCRdb's copy has only in-frame clones and lacks some. This sample has some 1,900,000 clones; about 95% occur once, and the top ten carry approximately 1%. Sequenced sample: naive CD8+ T cells sorted from blood. The receptors were sampled from a man younger than 30 in good health.

Concerning this clone itself: Within the sample, other DNA sequences also encode this same CDR3. The chain has TRBV27 and TRBJ2-3, with D perhaps matching TRBD2 (6 bases). The CDR3 consists of 11 residues. Germline lookup yields CDR1 MNHEY and CDR2 SMNVEV (reference sequence). Deletions cut 7 bases from V and 6 bases from J, with 8 bases between. In nucleotides, the CDR3 is TGTGCCAGCACCCGGGGGGATACGCAGTATTTT. It codes for CASTRGDTQYF.

This chain connects TRBV28 to TRBJ1-2, with unresolved D. CDR1 and CDR2 from the germline V gene are MDHEN and SYDVKM. This CDR3 contains 11 residues. Trimming removed 1 base from V and 5 bases from J, with 2 bases in between. The DNA of the CDR3 is TGTGCCAGCAGTTTATTATATGGCTACACCTTC. It yields the protein CASSLLYGYTF.

This chain joins TRBV5-1 and TRBJ2-7, with D possibly matching TRBD1 (5 bases). Germline V lookup: CDR1 SGHRS, CDR2 YFSETQ. V gave up 0 bases and J gave up 1 base, with 17 bases separating them. The CDR3 contains 17 residues. This CDR3 reads CASSLETTVRTSYEQYF. The CDR3 DNA follows: TGCGCCAGCAGCTTGGAAACGACAGTGCGAACTTCCTACGAGCAGTACTTC. Full variable domain (remainder filled in from reference TRBV5-1 and TRBJ2-7): KAGVTQTPRYLIKTRGQQVTLSCSPISGHRSVSWYQQTPGQGLQFLFEYFSETQRNKGNFPGRFSGRQFSNSRSEMNVSTLELGDSALYLCASSLETTVRTSYEQYFGPGTRLTVT.

The CDR3 DNA follows: TGTGCCAGCAGTGAACTGTGGGGCACAGGGGAGAACTACGAGCAGTACTTC. It encodes CASSELWGTGENYEQYF. This chain connects TRBV2 to TRBJ2-7; TRBD1 matches 7 bases. The CDR3 extends over 17 amino acids. The V gene end was trimmed by 2 bases and the J gene end by 3 bases; junction bases not matched to a gene: 13. Germline V lookup: CDR1 SNHLY, CDR2 FYNNEI.

The CDR3 coding sequence is TGTGCCAGCAGCTTGCTCGACGGCGATCCCGGGGAGCTGTTTTTT. Residues: CASSLLDGDPGELFF. This chain uses TRBV5-4 with TRBJ2-2; D unresolved. The CDR3 is 15 amino acids. V lost 1 base and J 6 bases, leaving 13 bases between the germline ends. Germline lookup yields CDR1 SGHNT and CDR2 YYREEE (reference sequence).

This sequence joins TRBV2 and TRBJ2-5, with 11 bases that match TRBD2. The V gene end was trimmed by 2 bases and the J gene end by 2 bases; junction bases not matched to a gene: 4. This CDR3 comprises 16 residues. The V gene's germline CDR1 is SNHLY and CDR2 FYNNEI. CDR3 region: CASSEWASGGQETQYF. The CDR3 bases are TGTGCCAGCAGTGAATGGGCTAGCGGGGGGCAAGAGACCCAGTACTTC.

The gene calls are TRBV7-9 and TRBJ1-1; the D is unclear. The CDR3 sequence is 12 residues long. Trimming took 4 bases from V and 3 from J, leaving 6 bases between them. Germline values: CDR1 SEHNR, CDR2 FQNEAQ (reference sequence). CDR3 bases: TGTGCCAGCAGCTCGTCTGACACTGAAGCTTTCTTT. Translated, it gives CASSSSDTEAFF.

V and J are TRBV11-2 and TRBJ2-7; TRBD1 aligns across 10 bases. CDR1 is SGHAT, CDR2 FQNNGV, per germline. The length of the CDR3 is 14 residues. V lost 1 base and J lost 7; bases outside the gene matches: 4. CDR3 residues: CASSLGQGAEEQYF. CDR3 DNA: TGTGCCAGCAGCTTAGGACAGGGGGCGGAGGAGCAGTACTTC.

The rearrangement links TRBV10-2 to TRBJ2-1, with 11 bases matching TRBD2. Germline V lookup: CDR1 WSHSY, CDR2 SAAADI. V shed 0 bases and J 4 bases; nucleotides not matched to a gene: 5. This CDR3 is built from 17 residues. CDR3 residues: CASSESASGGRYNEQFF. The CDR3 DNA sequence: TGCGCCAGCAGTGAGTCTGCTAGCGGGGGGAGATACAATGAGCAGTTCTTC.

The chain combines TRBV2 with TRBJ2-7, with 11 bases that match TRBD1. Germline assignment: CDR1 SNHLY and CDR2 FYNNEI. V trimming: 5 bases; J trimming: 5 bases; junction bases outside the gene matches: 5. CDR3 length: 14 residues. The CDR3 loop reads CASSSGQGVDEQYF. DNA for the CDR3: TGTGCCAGCAGTTCGGGACAGGGGGTCGACGAGCAGTACTTC.

V gene TRBV5-1 combines with J gene TRBJ2-1, with a tentative D call TRBD2 (6 bases). Germline V gives CDR1 SGHRS, CDR2 YFSETQ. V dropped 4 bases and J dropped 4 bases, with 15 bases sitting between them. The CDR3 length is 15 residues. The CDR3 DNA is TGCGCCAGCAGCGTCGGTGGGACTTATTACAATGAGCAGTTCTTC. It encodes CASSVGGTYYNEQFF.

This clone was observed a few times. The same CDR3 arises from other DNA sequences in this sample as well. This rearrangement joins TRBV30 to TRBJ1-5; unclear D gene. Germline-derived CDR1 and CDR2 are GTSNPN and SVGIG (reference sequence). The CDR3 runs 14 residues. Trimming stripped 5 bases from V and 0 bases from J, with 11 bases between. In DNA, the CDR3 is TGTGCCTGGGGAGGAGAAAATAGCAATCAGCCCCAGCATTTT. This translates into CAWGGENSNQPQHF.

This clone was counted once. A clone one base away is much larger, so this may be a read error. Other DNA variants within this sample encode the same CDR3. The chain employs TRBV5-6 and TRBJ1-1; D ambiguous. The ends were cut back, 2 bases at V and 3 bases at J, with 5 bases in the middle. The CDR3 has 12 residues. From germline, CDR1 is SGHDT and CDR2 YYEEEE. This CDR3 reads CASSFADTEAFF. The DNA of the CDR3 is TGTGCCAGCAGCTTCGCGGACACTGAAGCTTTCTTT.

The chain carries TRBV7-8 and TRBJ2-1; 8 bases fit TRBD2. Looked up from germline, CDR1 is SGHVS and CDR2 is FQNEAQ. This CDR3 is 18 amino acids long. Trimming at V came to 0 bases and at J to 7 bases, leaving 14 bases not matched to a gene. The DNA of the CDR3 is TGTGCCAGCAGCTTAGCGATGGTAGCGGGACTTAGGGAAAATGAGCAGTTCTTC. It specifies CASSLAMVAGLRENEQFF.

The CDR3, as DNA: TGTGCCAGCAGCTTTGATGCAGGGGCTAATGAGCAGTTCTTC. Translating it yields CASSFDAGANEQFF. The V gene is TRBV7-6, the J gene TRBJ2-1; tentative D call: TRBD1 (6 bases). The V end lost 3 bases, the J end lost 7 bases, and 13 bases lay between the germline ends. The CDR3 is 14 residues long. The germline gives CDR1 SGHVS, CDR2 FNYEAQ.

The chain carries TRBV7-6 and TRBJ2-6; 8 bases match TRBD1. CDR1 and CDR2 from the germline V gene are SGHVS and FNYEAQ. Trimming took 5 bases from V and 5 from J; bases not matched to a gene: 11. The CDR3 runs 17 residues. CDR3 protein: CASSRQGYESRANVLTF. The CDR3 bases are TGTGCCAGCAGCCGACAGGGGTACGAATCGCGGGCCAACGTCCTGACTTTC. Filled out from reference TRBV7-6 and TRBJ2-6, the complete variable domain reads GAGVSQSPRYKVTKRGQDVALRCDPISGHVSLYWYRQALGQGPEFLTYFNYEAQQDKSGLPNDRFSAERPEGSISTLTIQRTEQRDSAMYRCASSRQGYESRANVLTFGAGSRLTVL.

DNA for the CDR3: TGTGCCAGCAGCTTATCCGGGGGAAGGCCCTATAATTCACCCCTCCACTTT. This translates into CASSLSGGRPYNSPLHF. This chain connects TRBV7-2 to TRBJ1-6; D possibly corresponds to TRBD1 (5 bases). Trimming shortened V by 2 bases and J by 2 bases, and 13 bases separated the two germline ends. The germline CDR1 and CDR2 sequences are SGHTA and FQGNSA. The CDR3 runs to 17 residues.

This rearrangement joins TRBV5-1 to TRBJ2-7, with TRBD2 matching 12 bases. CDR1 and CDR2 (germline): SGHRS, YFSETQ. This CDR3 has 16 residues. Unmatched junction bases numbered 2, after V lost 1 base and J lost 0 bases. As DNA, the CDR3 is TGCGCCAGCAGCTTGCTAGCGGGAGGGATCTCCTACGAGCAGTACTTC. The encoded protein is CASSLLAGGISYEQYF.

The chain uses TRBV5-6 and TRBJ2-7; 11 bases match TRBD2. The CDR3 length is 16 residues. The J segment lost 3 bases and the V segment lost 3 bases, leaving 8 bases of the junction unmatched. The germline V gene has CDR1 SGHDT and CDR2 YYEEEE. CDR3 sequence: CASSWGTSGPLYEQYF. CDR3 coding DNA: TGTGCCAGCAGCTGGGGGACTAGCGGACCTCTCTACGAGCAGTACTTC.

On this clone itself: Other DNA sequences in the sample encode the same CDR3. The genes are TRBV5-6 and TRBJ2-5; D is undetermined. The germline V and J ends were trimmed by 2 bases and 5 bases, with 4 bases remaining between them. The CDR3 totals 11 residues. Looked up from germline, CDR1 is SGHDT and CDR2 is YYEEEE. This CDR3 is CASSFGETQYF. Here the CDR3 DNA reads TGTGCCAGCAGCTTTGGGGAGACCCAGTACTTC.

About this clone itself: Mismatch with germline at one junction end may stem from a read error. The chain recombines TRBV7-7 with TRBJ2-1, with D perhaps matching TRBD1 or TRBD2 (5 bases each). The CDR3 loop spans 15 amino acids. Looked up from germline, CDR1 is SSHAT and CDR2 is FNYEAQ (reference sequence). CDR3 nucleotides: TGTGCTAGCAGCCCGGACGGGGCCTCCTACAATGAGCAGTTCTTC. Translation: CASSPDGASYNEQFF.

This chain connects TRBV28 to TRBJ2-7; the match to TRBD2 covers 16 bases. In germline, CDR1 is MDHEN, CDR2 SYDVKM. V shed 2 bases, J shed 0 bases, and the junction held 4 bases outside the gene matches. The CDR3 runs 18 residues. CDR3 region: CASSLRGLAGGPSYEQYF. CDR3 in DNA: TGTGCCAGCAGTTTACGGGGACTAGCGGGAGGGCCCTCCTACGAGCAGTACTTC.

The chain uses TRBV4-2 and TRBJ1-2; D possibly corresponds to TRBD1 (5 bases). The CDR3 has 16 residues. Trimming left V 0 bases short and J 5 bases short, with 16 bases between. CDR1 and CDR2 (germline): LGHNA, YNFKEQ. The CDR3 spells CASSQEGDGEGYGYTF. The CDR3 nucleotides are TGTGCCAGCAGCCAAGAAGGGGACGGGGAGGGGTATGGCTACACCTTC.

The chain recombines TRBV5-6 with TRBJ2-5; no reliable D call. CDR1 and CDR2 from the germline V gene are SGHDT and YYEEEE. The V gene lost 0 bases and the J gene lost 4 bases, with 7 bases spanning the gap. The CDR3 is made up of 13 amino acids. The CDR3 DNA reads as TGTGCCAGCAGCTTGGAGAACACAGAGACCCAGTACTTC. Translation: CASSLENTETQYF.

Comments on this clone: This specimen includes other DNA sequences encoding the same CDR3. CDR3 loop: CASSFGQGGITEAFF. CDR3 DNA sequence: TGTGCCAGCAGTTTCGGGCAGGGAGGAATCACTGAAGCTTTCTTT. The rearrangement joins TRBV27 to TRBJ1-1; tentatively, D is TRBD1 (5 bases). V lost 3 bases to trimming and J lost 4 bases, with 15 bases between them. Looked up from germline, CDR1 is MNHEY and CDR2 is SMNVEV (reference sequence). The CDR3 is 15 residues long.

The rearrangement links TRBV15 to TRBJ2-5, with D hard to call. The ends were cut back, 0 bases at V and 2 bases at J, with 13 bases in the middle. This CDR3 comprises 16 residues. Germline lookup yields CDR1 LNHNV and CDR2 YYDKDF (reference sequence). The CDR3 nucleotides read TGTGCCACCAGCAGAGATCCCTCCTTCAGACAAGAGACCCAGTACTTC. Protein sequence: CATSRDPSFRQETQYF.

The chain is built from TRBV19 and TRBJ1-1; D gene ambiguous. Germline CDR1 LNHDA, CDR2 SQIVND (reference sequence). This CDR3 has 13 residues. The ends were cut back, 2 bases at V and 8 bases at J, with 12 bases in the middle. In DNA form, the CDR3 reads TGTGCCAGTAGTATAACCTCCACGAGCGAAGCTTTCTTT. Protein product: CASSITSTSEAFF.

This chain links TRBV21-1 with TRBJ2-4; no DNA check was done on the table's D call, TRBD1. TRBV21-1 is labeled a pseudogene. The CDR3 sequence is 18 residues long. CDR3 nucleotides: TGTGCCAGCAGCGCGTACAACCCGACCCGACAGGGAAGAAACATTCAGTACTTC. The encoded protein is CASSAYNPTRQGRNIQYF.

The chain employs TRBV5-1 and TRBJ2-7; perhaps TRBD2 as D (6 bases). CDR3 size: 14 residues. Trimming cost V 0 bases and J 6 bases, with 13 bases left between them. Per germline, CDR1 SGHRS and CDR2 YFSETQ. CDR3 residues: CASSLAHRAGEQYF. CDR3 DNA sequence: TGCGCCAGCAGCTTGGCCCACAGAGCGGGCGAGCAGTACTTC.

V usage is TRBV11-2 and J usage is TRBJ2-1; 14 nucleotides line up with TRBD2. The CDR3 contains 17 residues. After removal of 5 bases from V and 1 base from J, the junction contained 4 bases not matched to a gene. The germline CDR1 and CDR2 sequences are SGHAT and FQNNGV. CDR3 DNA: TGTGCCAGCAGCCCTCGGACTAGCGGGAGGTCCTACAATGAGCAGTTCTTC. Amino acids: CASSPRTSGRSYNEQFF.

The rearrangement links TRBV27 to TRBJ2-2; 8 bases align to TRBD2. Trimming cost V 0 bases and J 5 bases; bases outside gene matches: 2. The CDR3 contains 15 residues. Per germline, CDR1 MNHEY and CDR2 SMNVEV (reference sequence). The CDR3 is CASSLSSGATGELFF. As DNA, the CDR3 is TGTGCCAGCAGTTTATCTAGCGGGGCGACCGGGGAGCTGTTTTTT.

V gene TRBV7-9 combines with J gene TRBJ2-3; the match to TRBD2 covers 9 bases. The V and J ends lost 6 bases and 6 bases, in that order; junction bases with no gene match: 10. The CDR3 consists of 15 residues. Germline V gene sequence: CDR1 SEHNR, CDR2 FQNEAQ (reference sequence). Here the CDR3 reads CASSAPSGARDTQYF. The CDR3 coding sequence is TGTGCCAGCAGTGCCCCTAGCGGGGCTCGGGATACGCAGTATTTT. The full variable domain, rest sourced from reference TRBV7-9 and TRBJ2-3, is DTGVSQNPRHKITKRGQNVTFRCDPISEHNRLYWYRQTLGQGPEFLTYFQNEAQLEKSRLLSDRFSAERPKGSFSTLEIQRTEQGDSAMYLCASSAPSGARDTQYFGPGTRLTVL.